This T cell receptor beta chain was identified during a study of T cell changes during pregnancy in multiple sclerosis. The germline gives CDR1 MNHEY, CDR2 SMNVEV (reference sequence). The CDR3 is 12 amino acids. The V end was cut by 3 bases, the J end by 6 bases, with 9 bases between. In this sample, this clone turned up once. Clones were sequenced by immunoSEQ multiplex PCR, and TCRdb holds only the in-frame ones, with some missing. Of about 83,000 clones listed, approximately 91% are singletons. The receptor was isolated from a female donor in good health, serving as a control in a pregnancy study. Some clones in this sample may be carry-over from other donors' samples. The sample here was PBMCs, taken in the first trimester of pregnancy. The chain carries TRBV27 and TRBJ2-7; D unresolved. The CDR3 sequence: CASSFGVGEQYF. In DNA form, the CDR3 reads TGTGCCAGCAGTTTCGGTGTCGGCGAGCAGTACTTC.